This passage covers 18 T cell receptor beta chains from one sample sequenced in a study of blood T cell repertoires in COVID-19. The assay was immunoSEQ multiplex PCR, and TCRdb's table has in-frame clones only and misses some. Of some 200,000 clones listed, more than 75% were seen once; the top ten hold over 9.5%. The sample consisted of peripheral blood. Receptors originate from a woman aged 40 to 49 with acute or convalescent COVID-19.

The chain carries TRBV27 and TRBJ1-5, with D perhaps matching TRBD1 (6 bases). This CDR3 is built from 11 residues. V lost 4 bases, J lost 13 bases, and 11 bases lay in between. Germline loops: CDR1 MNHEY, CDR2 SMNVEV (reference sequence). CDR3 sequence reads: CASSWGGTQHF. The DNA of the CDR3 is TGTGCCAGCAGTTGGGGAGGGACACAGCATTTT.

CDR3 region: CATSDRPARGDQPQHF. CDR3 coding DNA: TGTGCCACCAGTGATCGCCCAGCCCGGGGGGATCAGCCCCAGCATTTT. This sequence joins TRBV24-1 and TRBJ1-5; tentatively, D is TRBD1 (5 bases). V lost 3 bases, J lost 5 bases, and 16 bases lay in between. The CDR3 extends over 16 amino acids. Germline values: CDR1 KGHDR, CDR2 SFDVKD.

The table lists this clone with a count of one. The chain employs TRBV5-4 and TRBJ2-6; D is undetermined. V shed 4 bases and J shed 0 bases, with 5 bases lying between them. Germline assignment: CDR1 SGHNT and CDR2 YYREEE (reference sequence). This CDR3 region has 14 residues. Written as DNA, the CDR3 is TGTGCCAGCAGCCATCCCTCTGGGGCCAACGTCCTGACTTTC. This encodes CASSHPSGANVLTF.

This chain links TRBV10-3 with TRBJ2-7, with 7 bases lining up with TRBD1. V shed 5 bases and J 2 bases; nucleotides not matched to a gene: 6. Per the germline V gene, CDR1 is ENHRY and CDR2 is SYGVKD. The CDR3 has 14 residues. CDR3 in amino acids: CAISSGTVTYEQYF. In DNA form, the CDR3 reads TGTGCCATCAGTTCCGGGACAGTTACCTACGAGCAGTACTTC.

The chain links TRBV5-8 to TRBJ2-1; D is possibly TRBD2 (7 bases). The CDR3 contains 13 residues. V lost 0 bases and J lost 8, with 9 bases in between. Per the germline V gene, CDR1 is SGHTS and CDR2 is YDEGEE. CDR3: CASSLGGGDEQFF. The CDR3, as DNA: TGTGCCAGCAGCTTGGGGGGGGGCGATGAGCAGTTCTTC.

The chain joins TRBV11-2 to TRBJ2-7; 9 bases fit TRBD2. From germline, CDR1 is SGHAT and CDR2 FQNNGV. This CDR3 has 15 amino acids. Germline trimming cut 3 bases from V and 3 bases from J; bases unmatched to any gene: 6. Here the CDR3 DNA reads TGTGCCAGCAGCTTTAATAGCGGGAGTAGCTACGAGCAGTACTTC. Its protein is CASSFNSGSSYEQYF. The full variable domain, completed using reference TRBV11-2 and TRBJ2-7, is EAGVAQSPRYKIIEKRQSVAFWCNPISGHATLYWYQQILGQGPKLLIQFQNNGVVDDSQLPKDRFSAERLKGVDSTLKIQPAKLEDSAVYLCASSFNSGSSYEQYFGPGTRLTVT.

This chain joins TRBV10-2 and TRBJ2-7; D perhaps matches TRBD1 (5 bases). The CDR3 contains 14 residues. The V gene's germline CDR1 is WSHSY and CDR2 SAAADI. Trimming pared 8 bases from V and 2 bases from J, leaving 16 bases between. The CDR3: CASGDQGPTYEQYF. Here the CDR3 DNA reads TGCGCCAGCGGGGATCAGGGCCCAACCTACGAGCAGTACTTC.

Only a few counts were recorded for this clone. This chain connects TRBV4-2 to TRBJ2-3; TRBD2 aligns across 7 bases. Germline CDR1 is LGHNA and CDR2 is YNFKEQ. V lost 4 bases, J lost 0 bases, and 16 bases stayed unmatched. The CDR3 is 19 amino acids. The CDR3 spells CASSRDYNPTSASTDTQYF. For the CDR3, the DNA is TGTGCCAGCAGCCGAGACTACAACCCAACTAGCGCTAGCACAGATACGCAGTATTTT.

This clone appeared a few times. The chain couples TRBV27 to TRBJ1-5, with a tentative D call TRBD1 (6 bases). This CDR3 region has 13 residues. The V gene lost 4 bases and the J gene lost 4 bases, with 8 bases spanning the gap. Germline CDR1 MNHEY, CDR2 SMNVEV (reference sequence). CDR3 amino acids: CASSWQGNQPQHF. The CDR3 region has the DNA TGTGCCAGCAGTTGGCAGGGGAATCAGCCCCAGCATTTT.

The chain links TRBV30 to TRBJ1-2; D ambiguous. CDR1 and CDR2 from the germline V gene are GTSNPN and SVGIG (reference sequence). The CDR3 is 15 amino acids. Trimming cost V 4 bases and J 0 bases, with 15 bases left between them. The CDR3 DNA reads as TGTGCCTGGACCAGGTATAGGCAAGCTAACTATGGCTACACCTTC. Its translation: CAWTRYRQANYGYTF.

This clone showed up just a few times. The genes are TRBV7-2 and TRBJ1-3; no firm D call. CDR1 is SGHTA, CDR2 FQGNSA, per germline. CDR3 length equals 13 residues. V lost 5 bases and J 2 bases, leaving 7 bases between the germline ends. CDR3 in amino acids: CASSPSAGNTIYF. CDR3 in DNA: TGTGCCAGCAGCCCATCGGCTGGAAACACCATATATTTT.

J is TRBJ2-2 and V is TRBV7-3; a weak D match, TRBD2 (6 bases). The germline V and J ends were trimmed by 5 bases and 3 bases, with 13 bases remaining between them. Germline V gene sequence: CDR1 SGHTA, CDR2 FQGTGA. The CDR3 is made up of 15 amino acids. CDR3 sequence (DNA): TGTGCCAGCAGCGGAACGGGACTCCACACCGGGGAGCTGTTTTTT. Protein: CASSGTGLHTGELFF.

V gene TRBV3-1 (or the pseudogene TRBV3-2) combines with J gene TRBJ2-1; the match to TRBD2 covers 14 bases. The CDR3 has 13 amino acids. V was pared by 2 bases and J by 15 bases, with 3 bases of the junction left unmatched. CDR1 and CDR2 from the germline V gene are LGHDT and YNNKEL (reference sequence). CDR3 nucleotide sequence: TGTGCCAGCAGCCAACGACTAGCGGGGGGGCCGTTCTTC. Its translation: CASSQRLAGGPFF.

The DNA for the CDR3 is TGTGCCAGCAGCCGGGGATATGGCTACACCTTC. Translated: CASSRGYGYTF. V is TRBV12-3 or TRBV12-4 and J is TRBJ1-2; D is unclear. Trimming shortened V by 6 bases and J by 5 bases, and 7 bases separated the two germline ends. The CDR3 runs to 11 residues.

DNA of the CDR3: TGCAGTGCTAGTTGGACAGGGGGCTTCTTGGAGACCCAGTACTTC. Amino acid sequence: CSASWTGGFLETQYF. The rearrangement links TRBV20-1 to TRBJ2-5, with 11 nucleotides matching TRBD1. This CDR3 is 15 amino acids long. The V gene's germline CDR1 is DFQATT and CDR2 SNEGSKA (reference sequence). Losses at the gene ends were 3 bases for V and 5 bases for J; bases not matched to a gene: 8.

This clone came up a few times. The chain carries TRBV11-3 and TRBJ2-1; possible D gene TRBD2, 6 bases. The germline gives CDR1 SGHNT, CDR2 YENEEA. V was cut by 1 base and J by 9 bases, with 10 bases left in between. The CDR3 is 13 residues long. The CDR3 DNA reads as TGTGCCAGCAGCTTAGCACTAGCTTCTGAGCAGTTCTTC. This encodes CASSLALASEQFF.

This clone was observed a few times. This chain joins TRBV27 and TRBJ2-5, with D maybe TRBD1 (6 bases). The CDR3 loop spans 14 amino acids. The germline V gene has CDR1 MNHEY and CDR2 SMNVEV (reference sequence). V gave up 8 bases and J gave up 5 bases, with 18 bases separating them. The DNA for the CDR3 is TGTGCCAGCTCGCAGGCTCAGGGGTGGGAGACCCAGTACTTC. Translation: CASSQAQGWETQYF.

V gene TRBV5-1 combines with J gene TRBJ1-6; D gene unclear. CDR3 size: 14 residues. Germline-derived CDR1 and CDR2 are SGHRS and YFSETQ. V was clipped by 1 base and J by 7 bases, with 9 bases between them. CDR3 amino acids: CASSLQAWNSPLHF. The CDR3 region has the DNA TGCGCCAGCAGCTTGCAGGCATGGAATTCACCCCTCCACTTT.